This T cell receptor beta chain was identified during a study of T cell repertoires in cytomegalovirus infection. Whole-study results and caveats: Individuals carrying CMV plus the relevant HLA were identified by cumulative frequency of public TCR beta families. HLA-C-restricted, CMV-specific TCR beta clonotypes were dominant ex vivo.

MiXCR, run by TCRdb on the reads, gives a single entry per CDR3 protein. Of 740,000 or so distinct CDR3 sequences listed, approximately 40% are singletons. Regarding this clonotype: Its antigen is unidentified.

This TCR was sampled from a human donor in good health (CMV status not recorded). Some clones in this sample may be carry-over from other donors' samples. Input material: PBMCs.

The CDR3 DNA is TGTGCCAGCACCACCCACACTGGGGCCAACGTCCTGACTTTC. Translated: CASTTHTGANVLTF. The rearrangement joins TRBV12-3 or TRBV12-4 to TRBJ2-6; D not resolved. This CDR3 spans 14 amino acids. Deletions cut 7 bases from V and 2 bases from J, with 9 bases between.